This TCR beta chain emerged from a study of memory CD4+ T cells and cytomegalovirus serostatus. At the level of the study: This sample comes from healthy Belgian adults, roughly nine CMV seropositive, approximately 23 seronegative.

V lost 0 bases and J lost 5; bases outside the gene matches: 3. Per the germline V gene, CDR1 is MNHEY and CDR2 is SVGAGI. The CDR3 is 15 amino acids. Study observations and caveats: Each of fewer than 80 CMV-associated TCRbeta sequences occurred in one to five individuals. CMV serostatus prediction reached median AUC approximately 0.95, or 0.91 with US-trained model.

Regarding this clone: Its antigen is currently unknown.

The sort gate was single viable CD3+CD4+CD8-CD45RO+ cells for memory CD4+ T cells. After thawing, CD4+ T cells were positively selected. Repertoires were generated with immunoSEQ multiplex PCR, while TCRdb's copy carries only in-frame clones and drops some. This sample has around 41,000 clones; less than 80% occur once, and the top ten carry around 6.6%. The TCR originated in an adult in good health and CMV-seronegative. The sample comprised memory CD4+ T cells from blood. This chain joins TRBV6-5 and TRBJ1-4, with 7 nucleotides matching TRBD1. CDR3 nucleotide sequence: TGTGCCAGCAGTTACTCTGACAGGGCGAATGAAAAACTGTTTTTT. Its protein product is CASSYSDRANEKLFF.